The 20 T cell receptor beta chains reported below all come from one sample, sequenced in a study of regulatory T cells in long-lasting Graves disease. Stated time point: newly diagnosed GD, antithyroid drugs for less than 3 months. PBMCs were the source of the RNA used for TCR sequencing. iRepertoire HTBI primers and Arm-PCR of CDR3 regions built TCR beta libraries. TCRdb reanalysed the multiplex PCR reads using MiXCR and keeps one entry per CDR3 protein. The sample records over 400,000 distinct CDR3 sequences, less than 15% being singletons. These data were also reused for a study on T cells in Graves' hyperthyroidism and ophthalmopathy.

The sequenced sample was peripheral blood mononuclear cells (PBMCs), obtained at new diagnosis, from a patient treated with antithyroid drugs. These TCRs come from a woman aged 45-65 years with Graves disease.

This clonotype showed up just a few times. This CDR3 reads CASSGTGGLSNQPQHF. CDR3 DNA sequence: TGTGCCAGCAGTGGGACAGGGGGTTTAAGCAATCAGCCCCAGCATTTT. The chain uses TRBV2 and TRBJ1-5; 10 nucleotides agree with TRBD1. The V segment lost 4 bases and the J segment 1 base; nucleotides outside the gene matches: 4. This CDR3 contains 16 residues. Germline V gives CDR1 SNHLY, CDR2 FYNNEI.

There are a few counts of this clonotype. The chain links TRBV13 to TRBJ2-2, with D tentatively TRBD2 (6 bases). V was shortened by 4 bases and J by 1 base, with 19 bases between the two germline ends. The V gene's germline CDR1 is PRHDT and CDR2 FYEKMQ (reference sequence). This CDR3 has 18 residues. The CDR3 DNA follows: TGTGCCAGCAGCTCACTGACGTCTAGCGATAGGAACACCGGGGAGCTGTTTTTT. This sequence encodes CASSSLTSSDRNTGELFF. Based on the CDR3 plus reference TRBV13 and TRBJ2-2, the full variable domain is AAGVIQSPRHLIKEKRETATLKCYPIPRHDTVYWYQQGPGQDPQFLISFYEKMQSDKGSIPDRFSAQQFSDYHSELNMSSLELGDSALYFCASSSLTSSDRNTGELFFGEGSRLTVL.

This clonotype turned up a few times. With only one base between it and a far larger clone, this is likely a read error. The CDR3 does not close with the conserved phenylalanine or tryptophan, likely indicating a read error. This chain links TRBV7-9 with TRBJ1-1; D not resolved. Germline values: CDR1 SEHNR, CDR2 FQNEAQ (reference sequence). The CDR3 sequence is 14 residues long. V lost 2 bases, J lost 2 bases, and 9 bases lay in between. The CDR3 coding sequence is TGTGCCAGCAGCTTATCGGGCGGTAACACTGAAGCTTTCTCT. Translated: CASSLSGGNTEAFS.

The chain uses TRBV30 and TRBJ2-1; 7 bases are a match to TRBD2. V lost 2 bases, J lost 3 bases, and 1 base stayed unmatched. Per germline, CDR1 GTSNPN and CDR2 SVGIG (reference sequence). The CDR3 extends over 13 amino acids. CDR3 region: CAWSSGNYNEQFF. CDR3 in DNA: TGTGCCTGGAGTAGCGGGAACTACAATGAGCAGTTCTTC.

J is TRBJ2-5 and V is TRBV6-6, with D possibly matching TRBD1 (5 bases). CDR1 MNHNY and CDR2 SVGAGI come from the germline V gene (reference sequence). This CDR3 has 17 amino acids. The V gene lost 0 bases and the J gene lost 5 bases, with 19 bases spanning the gap. Here the CDR3 reads CASSYSPLAGLGETQYF. The CDR3 nucleotides are TGTGCCAGCAGTTACTCGCCCCTGGCAGGGTTGGGGGAGACCCAGTACTTC.

This clonotype was detected many times. This chain uses TRBV10-3 with TRBJ2-2; D possibly corresponds to TRBD1 (6 bases). Between the trimmed V and J ends, which lost 10 bases and 2 bases, there was a span of 17 bases. Germline CDR1 and CDR2: ENHRY and SYGVKD. The CDR3 loop spans 15 amino acids. The CDR3 nucleotides read TGTGCCACCTCTATCCAGGGGCCCAACACCGGGGAGCTGTTTTTT. This encodes CATSIQGPNTGELFF.

This clonotype was found a few times. The chain couples TRBV10-2 to TRBJ2-1; 11 bases fit TRBD2. The CDR3 loop spans 16 amino acids. Germline CDR1 and CDR2: WSHSY and SAAADI. With V trimmed by 4 bases and J by 2 bases, 4 bases remained unmatched. The CDR3 spells CASSGTSGLTYNEQFF. The CDR3, as DNA: TGCGCCAGCAGTGGGACTAGCGGGTTGACCTACAATGAGCAGTTCTTC.

With regard to this clonotype: A far larger clone is one nucleotide away, so this likely arose from a read error. The conserved phenylalanine or tryptophan is not found at the CDR3 terminus, so this likely reflects a read error. This chain connects TRBV11-2 to TRBJ2-1, with TRBD2 matching over 11 bases. The CDR3 is made up of 17 amino acids. V gave up 5 bases and J gave up 0 bases; unmatched junction bases: 6. Germline values: CDR1 SGHAT, CDR2 FQNNGV. In DNA, the CDR3 is TGTGCCAGCAGCCCCCCTACTAGCGGGAGCTCCTACAATGAGCAGTTCCTC. Encoded protein: CASSPPTSGSSYNEQFL.

The chain recombines TRBV28 with TRBJ1-3, with D hard to call. The CDR3 is 15 residues long. The germline V and J ends were trimmed by 4 bases and 0 bases, with 10 bases remaining between them. CDR1 and CDR2 (germline): MDHEN, SYDVKM. Here the CDR3 DNA reads TGTGCCAGCAGTTCTGGGTTTAGCTCTGGAAACACCATATATTTT. Translation gives CASSSGFSSGNTIYF.

This clonotype was observed many times. This chain connects TRBV11-2 to TRBJ2-1; D possibly matches TRBD1 or TRBD2 (7 bases each). The end of the DNA is better explained by TRBJ2-5, so the J call may be wrong. The CDR3 spans 15 residues. The germline CDR1 and CDR2 sequences are SGHAT and FQNNGV. As DNA, the CDR3 is TGTGCCAGCAGCTTACAGGGGGGGAGTCAAGAGACCCAGTACTTC. This gives the protein CASSLQGGSQETQYF.

A few counts support this clonotype. This rearrangement joins TRBV2 to TRBJ2-5, with a possible D match to TRBD1 (8 bases). The length of the CDR3 is 17 residues. V lost 6 bases, J lost 0 bases, and 20 bases lay in between. The germline CDR1 and CDR2 sequences are SNHLY and FYNNEI. CDR3 protein: CASRLQGGEIHQETQYF. CDR3 nucleotide sequence: TGTGCCAGCAGACTACAGGGGGGGGAAATACACCAAGAGACCCAGTACTTC.

This clonotype was recorded at least ten times. V is TRBV12-3 or TRBV12-4 and J is TRBJ2-1; 8 bases match TRBD2. Trimming removed 6 bases from V and 4 bases from J; junction bases left unmatched: 8. The CDR3 is made up of 15 amino acids. CDR3 DNA: TGTGCCAGCAGGACGGACGGGGGGGCTTACAATGAGCAGTTCTTC. Its protein product is CASRTDGGAYNEQFF.

The rearrangement links TRBV7-9 to TRBJ2-2; D remains ambiguous. The CDR3 is made up of 16 amino acids. The germline V and J ends were trimmed by 5 bases and 1 base, with 14 bases remaining between them. Germline V gene sequence: CDR1 SEHNR, CDR2 FQNEAQ (reference sequence). The CDR3 region is CASSRRGRGNTGELFF. CDR3 in DNA: TGTGCCAGCAGCCGTCGAGGACGTGGGAACACCGGGGAGCTGTTTTTT.

There are many counts of this clonotype. The J gene is TRBJ1-1, the V gene TRBV7-6, with D possibly matching TRBD1 (6 bases). This CDR3 has 16 amino acids. The V gene lost 1 base and the J gene lost 3 bases, with 15 bases spanning the gap. Germline CDR1 SGHVS, CDR2 FNYEAQ. CDR3: CASSLEDRFWDTEAFF. The CDR3 DNA follows: TGTGCCAGCAGCTTAGAGGACAGATTTTGGGACACTGAAGCTTTCTTT.

The CDR3 bases are TGTGCCAGCAGTTTAGGGCCAGCGGACTGGTACAATGAGCAGTTCTTC. It codes for CASSLGPADWYNEQFF. The J gene is TRBJ2-1, the V gene TRBV12-3 or TRBV12-4; perhaps TRBD2 as D (5 bases). The CDR3 sequence is 16 residues long. Trimming removed 1 base at V and 4 bases at J, with 14 bases between.

At least ten counts were recorded for this clonotype. The V and J genes are TRBV7-3 and TRBJ2-1; 8 bases match TRBD2. Looked up from germline, CDR1 is SGHTA and CDR2 is FQGTGA. After removal of 5 bases from V and 0 bases from J, the junction contained 3 bases not matched to a gene. The CDR3 has 15 amino acids. The CDR3 is CASSATSASYNEQFF. CDR3 sequence (DNA): TGTGCCAGCAGCGCGACTAGCGCCTCCTACAATGAGCAGTTCTTC.

There are many counts of this clonotype. The chain employs TRBV5-1 and TRBJ2-5; 9 bases are a match to TRBD1. Germline values: CDR1 SGHRS, CDR2 YFSETQ. The CDR3 totals 15 residues. J lost 3 bases, V lost 0 bases, and 3 bases had no gene match. The CDR3 DNA reads TGCGCCAGCAGCTTGGGACAGGGGGACGAAGAGACCCAGTACTTC. Its protein product is CASSLGQGDEETQYF.

This clonotype was seen ten or more times. The rearrangement links TRBV2 to TRBJ2-7; D call uncertain. Germline V gene sequence: CDR1 SNHLY, CDR2 FYNNEI. The CDR3 length is 11 residues. Between the trimmed V and J ends, which lost 3 bases and 7 bases, there was a span of 7 bases. The CDR3 bases are TGTGCCAGCAGTGATGGGCTGGAGCAGTACTTC. The encoded protein is CASSDGLEQYF.

This chain connects TRBV9 to TRBJ2-3; 10 bases align to TRBD2. Germline V lookup: CDR1 SGDLS, CDR2 YYNGEE. The V segment lost 3 bases and the J segment 0 bases; nucleotides outside the gene matches: 4. The CDR3 sequence is 16 residues long. The CDR3 reads CASSAGLAVSTDTQYF. CDR3 nucleotide sequence: TGTGCCAGCAGCGCCGGACTAGCGGTTAGCACAGATACGCAGTATTTT.

A word on this clonotype: A read error is possible here, since a much larger clone lies one base away. The rearrangement links TRBV6-5 to TRBJ1-5; D not resolved. V lost 2 bases to trimming and J lost 5 bases, with 13 bases between them. This CDR3 has 15 amino acids. From germline, CDR1 is MNHEY and CDR2 SVGAGI. In DNA form, the CDR3 reads TGTGCCAGCAGTTACGGACCCATAAGCGATCAGCCCCAGCATTTT. This gives the protein CASSYGPISDQPQHF.